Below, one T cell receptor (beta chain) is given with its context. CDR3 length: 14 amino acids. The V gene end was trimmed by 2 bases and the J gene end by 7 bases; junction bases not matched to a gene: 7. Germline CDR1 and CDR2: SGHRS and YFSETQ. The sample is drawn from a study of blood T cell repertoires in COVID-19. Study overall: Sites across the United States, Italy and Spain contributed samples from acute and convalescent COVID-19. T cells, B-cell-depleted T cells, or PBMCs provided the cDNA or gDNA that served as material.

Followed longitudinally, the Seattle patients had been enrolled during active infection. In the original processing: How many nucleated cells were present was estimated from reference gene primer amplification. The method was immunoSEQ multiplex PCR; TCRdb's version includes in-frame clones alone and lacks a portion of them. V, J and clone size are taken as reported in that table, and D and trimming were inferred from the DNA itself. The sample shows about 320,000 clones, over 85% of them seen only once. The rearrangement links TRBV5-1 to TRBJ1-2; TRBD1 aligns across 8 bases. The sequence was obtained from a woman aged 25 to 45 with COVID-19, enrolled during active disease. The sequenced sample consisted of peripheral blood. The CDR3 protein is CASSFSGGRGGYTF. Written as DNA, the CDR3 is TGCGCCAGCAGCTTTTCAGGGGGCCGAGGTGGCTACACCTTC. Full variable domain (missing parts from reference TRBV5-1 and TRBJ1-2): KAGVTQTPRYLIKTRGQQVTLSCSPISGHRSVSWYQQTPGQGLQFLFEYFSETQRNKGNFPGRFSGRQFSNSRSEMNVSTLELGDSALYLCASSFSGGRGGYTFGSGTRLTVV.